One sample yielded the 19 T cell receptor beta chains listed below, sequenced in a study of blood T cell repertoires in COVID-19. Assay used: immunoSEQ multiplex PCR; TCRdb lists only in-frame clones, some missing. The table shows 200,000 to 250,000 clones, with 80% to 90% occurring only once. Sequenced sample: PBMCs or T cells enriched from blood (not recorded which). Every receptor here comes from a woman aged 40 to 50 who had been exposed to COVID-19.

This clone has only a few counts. CDR3 in amino acids: CASSLAGGFGQPYGYTF. DNA of the CDR3: TGTGCCAGCAGCTTGGCCGGTGGATTTGGACAGCCCTATGGCTACACCTTC. The chain has TRBV5-6 and TRBJ1-2, with D possibly being TRBD1 (6 bases). The CDR3 spans 17 residues. Per the germline V gene, CDR1 is SGHDT and CDR2 is YYEEEE. The V and J ends lost 0 bases and 4 bases respectively, with 19 bases between them.

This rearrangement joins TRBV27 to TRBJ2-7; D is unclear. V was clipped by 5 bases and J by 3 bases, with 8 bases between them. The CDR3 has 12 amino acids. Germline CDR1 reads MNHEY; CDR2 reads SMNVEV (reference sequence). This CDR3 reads CASSRLGYEQYF. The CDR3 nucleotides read TGTGCCAGCAGTCGACTGGGCTACGAGCAGTACTTC.

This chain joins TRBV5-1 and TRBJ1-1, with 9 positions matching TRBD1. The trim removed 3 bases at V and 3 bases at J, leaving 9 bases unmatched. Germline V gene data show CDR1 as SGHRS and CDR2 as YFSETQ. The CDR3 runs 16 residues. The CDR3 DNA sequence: TGCGCCAGCAGCTCCCCGGGACAGGGTAGGGACACTGAAGCTTTCTTT. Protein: CASSSPGQGRDTEAFF.

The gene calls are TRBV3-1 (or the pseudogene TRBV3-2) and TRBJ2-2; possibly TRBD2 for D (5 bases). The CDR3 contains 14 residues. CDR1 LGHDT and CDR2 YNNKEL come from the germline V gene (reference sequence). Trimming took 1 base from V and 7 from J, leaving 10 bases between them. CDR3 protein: CASSQGTAIGELFF. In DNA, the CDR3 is TGTGCCAGCAGCCAAGGGACTGCGATCGGGGAGCTGTTTTTT.

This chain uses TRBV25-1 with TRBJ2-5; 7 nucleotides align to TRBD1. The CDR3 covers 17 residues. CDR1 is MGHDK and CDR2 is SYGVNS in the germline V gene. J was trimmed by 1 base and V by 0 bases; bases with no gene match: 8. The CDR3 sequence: CASSEYRGGGSQETQYF. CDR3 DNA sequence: TGTGCCAGCAGTGAATATAGAGGGGGCGGGTCCCAAGAGACCCAGTACTTC. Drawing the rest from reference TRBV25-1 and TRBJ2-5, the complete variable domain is EADIYQTPRYLVIGTGKKITLECSQTMGHDKMYWYQQDPGMELHLIHYSYGVNSTEKGDLSSESTVSRIRTEHFPLTLESARPSHTSQYLCASSEYRGGGSQETQYFGPGTRLLVL.

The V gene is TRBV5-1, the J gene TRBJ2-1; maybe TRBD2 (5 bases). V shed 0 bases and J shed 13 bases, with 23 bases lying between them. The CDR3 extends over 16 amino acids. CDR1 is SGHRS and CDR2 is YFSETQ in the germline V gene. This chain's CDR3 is CASSLDADPTRGIQFF. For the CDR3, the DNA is TGCGCCAGCAGCTTGGATGCAGATCCTACTAGAGGTATCCAGTTCTTC.

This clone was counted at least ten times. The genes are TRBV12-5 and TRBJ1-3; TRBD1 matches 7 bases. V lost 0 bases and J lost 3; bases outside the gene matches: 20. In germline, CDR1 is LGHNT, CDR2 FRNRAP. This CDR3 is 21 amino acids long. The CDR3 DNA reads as TGTGCTAGTGGTTTGGTACGGAGAGGGGGCCTGTACACCGCTAGTGGAAACACCATATATTTT. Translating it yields CASGLVRRGGLYTASGNTIYF.

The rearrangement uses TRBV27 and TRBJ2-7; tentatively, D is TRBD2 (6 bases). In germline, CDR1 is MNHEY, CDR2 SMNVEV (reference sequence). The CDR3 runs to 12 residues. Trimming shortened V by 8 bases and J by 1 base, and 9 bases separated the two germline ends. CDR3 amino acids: CASSGRSYEQYF. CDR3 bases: TGTGCCAGCTCGGGGAGGTCCTACGAGCAGTACTTC.

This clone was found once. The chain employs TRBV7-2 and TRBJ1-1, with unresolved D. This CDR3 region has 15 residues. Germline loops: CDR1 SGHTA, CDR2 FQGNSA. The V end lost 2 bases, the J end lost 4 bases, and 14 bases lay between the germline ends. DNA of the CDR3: TGTGCCAGCAGCTTATTTCAGGTGGCCAGCACTGAAGCTTTCTTT. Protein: CASSLFQVASTEAFF.

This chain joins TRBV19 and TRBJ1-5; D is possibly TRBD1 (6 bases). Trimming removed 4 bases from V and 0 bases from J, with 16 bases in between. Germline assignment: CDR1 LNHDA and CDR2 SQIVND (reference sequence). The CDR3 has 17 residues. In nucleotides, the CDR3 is TGTGCCAGTAGTAGAACAGGGACCGCGAATAGCAATCAGCCCCAGCATTTT. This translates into CASSRTGTANSNQPQHF.

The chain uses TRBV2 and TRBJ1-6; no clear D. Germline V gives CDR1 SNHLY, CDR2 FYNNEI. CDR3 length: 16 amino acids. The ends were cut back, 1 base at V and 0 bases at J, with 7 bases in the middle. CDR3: CASSEGQSSYNSPLHF. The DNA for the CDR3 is TGTGCCAGCAGTGAAGGGCAAAGCTCCTATAATTCACCCCTCCACTTT. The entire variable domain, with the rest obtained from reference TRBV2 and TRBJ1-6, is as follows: EPEVTQTPSHQVTQMGQEVILRCVPISNHLYFYWYRQILGQKVEFLVSFYNNEISEKSEIFDDQFSVERPDGSNFTLKIRSTKLEDSAMYFCASSEGQSSYNSPLHFGNGTRLTVT.

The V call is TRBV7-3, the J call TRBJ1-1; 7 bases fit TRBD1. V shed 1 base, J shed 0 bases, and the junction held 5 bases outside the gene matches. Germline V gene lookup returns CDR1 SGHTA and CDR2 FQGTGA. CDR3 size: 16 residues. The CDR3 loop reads CASSLSGTAMNTEAFF. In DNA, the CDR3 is TGTGCCAGCAGCTTAAGCGGGACAGCCATGAACACTGAAGCTTTCTTT. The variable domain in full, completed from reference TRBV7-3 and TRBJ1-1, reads GAGVSQTPSNKVTEKGKYVELRCDPISGHTALYWYRQSLGQGPEFLIYFQGTGAADDSGLPNDRFFAVRPEGSVSTLKIQRTERGDSAVYLCASSLSGTAMNTEAFFGQGTRLTVV.

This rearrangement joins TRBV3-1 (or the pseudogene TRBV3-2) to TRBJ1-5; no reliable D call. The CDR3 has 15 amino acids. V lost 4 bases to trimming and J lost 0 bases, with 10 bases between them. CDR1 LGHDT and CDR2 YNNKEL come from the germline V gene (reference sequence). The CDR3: CASSPRHNSNQPQHF. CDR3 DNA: TGTGCCAGCAGCCCGCGGCATAATAGCAATCAGCCCCAGCATTTT.

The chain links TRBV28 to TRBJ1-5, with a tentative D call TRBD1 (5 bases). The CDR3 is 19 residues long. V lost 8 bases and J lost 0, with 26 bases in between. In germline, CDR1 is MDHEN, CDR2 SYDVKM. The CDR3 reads CASLSPWGGGSYSNQPQHF. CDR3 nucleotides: TGTGCCAGCCTATCCCCCTGGGGGGGAGGGTCATATAGCAATCAGCCCCAGCATTTT.

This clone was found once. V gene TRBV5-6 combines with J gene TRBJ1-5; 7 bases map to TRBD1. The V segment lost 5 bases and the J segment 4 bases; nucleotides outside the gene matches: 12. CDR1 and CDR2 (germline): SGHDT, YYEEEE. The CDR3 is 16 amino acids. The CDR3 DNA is TGTGCCAGCAGTCAAAGTAACAGGGGCCCAAATCAGCCCCAGCATTTT. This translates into CASSQSNRGPNQPQHF.

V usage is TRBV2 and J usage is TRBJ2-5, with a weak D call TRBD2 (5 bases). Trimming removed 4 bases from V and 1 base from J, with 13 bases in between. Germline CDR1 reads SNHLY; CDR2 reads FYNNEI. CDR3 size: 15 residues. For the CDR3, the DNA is TGTGCCAGCAGTGGGGGTCCGGGAACCCAAGAGACCCAGTACTTC. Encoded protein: CASSGGPGTQETQYF.

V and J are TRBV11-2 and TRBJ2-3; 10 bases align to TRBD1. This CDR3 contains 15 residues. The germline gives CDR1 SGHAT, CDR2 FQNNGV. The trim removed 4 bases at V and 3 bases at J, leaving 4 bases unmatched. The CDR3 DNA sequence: TGTGCCAGCAGCTGGGGGACAGGGGAGACAGATACGCAGTATTTT. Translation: CASSWGTGETDTQYF. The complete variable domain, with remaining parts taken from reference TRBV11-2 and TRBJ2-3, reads EAGVAQSPRYKIIEKRQSVAFWCNPISGHATLYWYQQILGQGPKLLIQFQNNGVVDDSQLPKDRFSAERLKGVDSTLKIQPAKLEDSAVYLCASSWGTGETDTQYFGPGTRLTVL.

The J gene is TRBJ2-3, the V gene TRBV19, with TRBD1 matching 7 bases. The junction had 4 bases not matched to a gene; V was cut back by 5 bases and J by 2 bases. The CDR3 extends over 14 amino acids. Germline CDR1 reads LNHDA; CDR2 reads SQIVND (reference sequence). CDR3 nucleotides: TGTGCCAGTAGTCCGGGACAGACCACAGATACGCAGTATTTT. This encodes CASSPGQTTDTQYF.

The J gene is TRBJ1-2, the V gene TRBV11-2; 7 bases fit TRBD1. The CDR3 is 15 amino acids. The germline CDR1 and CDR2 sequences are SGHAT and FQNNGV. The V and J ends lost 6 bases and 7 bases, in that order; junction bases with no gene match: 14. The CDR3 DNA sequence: TGTGCCAGCAGTCTAATCCGACAGGGTCTGGCTGGCTACACCTTC. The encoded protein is CASSLIRQGLAGYTF. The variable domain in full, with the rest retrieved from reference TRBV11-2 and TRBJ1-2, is EAGVAQSPRYKIIEKRQSVAFWCNPISGHATLYWYQQILGQGPKLLIQFQNNGVVDDSQLPKDRFSAERLKGVDSTLKIQPAKLEDSAVYLCASSLIRQGLAGYTFGSGTRLTVV.